The subject of this entry is one T cell receptor beta chain. This record comes from a study of blood T cell repertoires in COVID-19. For the study at large: COVID-19 samples collected from the United States, Italy and Spain covered acute and convalescent phases.

V was trimmed by 1 base and J by 8 bases, leaving 5 bases between them. Germline V gives CDR1 SGHTA, CDR2 FQGNSA. The length of the CDR3 is 11 residues. The data were produced by immunoSEQ multiplex PCR, yet TCRdb's version contains in-frame clones alone and is incomplete. The sample lists over 100,000 clones; around 89% were seen once. V usage is TRBV7-2 and J usage is TRBJ1-1; D gene uncertain. Sequencing used peripheral blood. The receptor's source is a human donor with acute or convalescent COVID-19. The donor label of this sample is uncertain. Here the CDR3 DNA reads TGTGCCAGCAGCTTAGTTTCAGAAGCTTTCTTT. Translation gives CASSLVSEAFF.